This TCR beta chain was recorded in a study of response to subunit inactivated influenza vaccine. Findings and caveats of the study: The authors suggested that few new T cells are recruited per seasonal influenza vaccination.

TCRdb analysed the RT-PCR reads with MiXCR anew, one entry per CDR3 protein. The data contain 650,000 or so distinct CDR3 sequences, 12% to 15% of them singletons. Germline CDR1 is GTSNPN and CDR2 is SVGIG (reference sequence). Trimming took off 4 bases at V and 7 bases at J, with 8 bases between the two ends. This CDR3 is built from 12 residues. Turning to this clonotype: No antigen is known for it.

The sample here was PBMCs from blood, taken 14 days before vaccination. V gene TRBV30 combines with J gene TRBJ1-6, with D hard to call. The receptor was isolated from a man aged 50 or older who received an inactivated influenza vaccine. The CDR3 nucleotides read TGTGCCTGGAATCCCAGAAATTCACCCCTCCACTTT. This codes for CAWNPRNSPLHF.